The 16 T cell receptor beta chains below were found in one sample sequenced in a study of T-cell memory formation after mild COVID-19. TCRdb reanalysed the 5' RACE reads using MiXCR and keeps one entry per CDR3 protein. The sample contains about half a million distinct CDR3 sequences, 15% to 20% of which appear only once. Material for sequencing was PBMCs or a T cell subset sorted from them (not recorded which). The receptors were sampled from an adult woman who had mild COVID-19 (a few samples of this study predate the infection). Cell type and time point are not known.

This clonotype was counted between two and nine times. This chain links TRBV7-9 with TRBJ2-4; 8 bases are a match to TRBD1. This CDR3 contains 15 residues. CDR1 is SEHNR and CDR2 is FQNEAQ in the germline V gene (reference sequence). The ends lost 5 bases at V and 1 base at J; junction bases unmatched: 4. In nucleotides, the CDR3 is TGTGCCAGCAGCCTGGGACAGGCGGCCAAAAACATTCAGTACTTC. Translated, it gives CASSLGQAAKNIQYF.

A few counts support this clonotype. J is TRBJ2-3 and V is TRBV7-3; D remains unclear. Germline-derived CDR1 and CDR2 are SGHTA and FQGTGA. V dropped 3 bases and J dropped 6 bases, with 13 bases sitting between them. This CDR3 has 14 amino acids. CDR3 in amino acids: CASSLLIDGDTQYF. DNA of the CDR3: TGTGCCAGCAGCTTGTTAATCGATGGGGATACGCAGTATTTT.

This chain's CDR3 is CASSLERGITDTQYF. Written as DNA, the CDR3 is TGTGCCAGCAGCTTAGAGCGGGGGATCACAGATACGCAGTATTTT. The chain employs TRBV7-2 and TRBJ2-3, with 8 bases matching TRBD2. This CDR3 is built from 15 residues. The V gene's germline CDR1 is SGHTA and CDR2 FQGNSA. The ends lost 1 base at V and 2 bases at J; junction bases unmatched: 2.

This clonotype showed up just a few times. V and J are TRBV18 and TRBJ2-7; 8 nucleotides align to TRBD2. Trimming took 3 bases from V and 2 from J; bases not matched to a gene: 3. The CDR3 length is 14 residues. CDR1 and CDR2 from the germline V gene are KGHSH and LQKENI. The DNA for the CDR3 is TGTGCCAGCTCACCTACTAGCGGAGCCTACGAGCAGTACTTC. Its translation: CASSPTSGAYEQYF. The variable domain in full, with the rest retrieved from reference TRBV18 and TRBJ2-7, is NAGVMQNPRHLVRRRGQEARLRCSPMKGHSHVYWYRQLPEEGLKFMVYLQKENIIDESGMPKERFSAEFPKEGPSILRIQQVVRGDSAAYFCASSPTSGAYEQYFGPGTRLTVT.

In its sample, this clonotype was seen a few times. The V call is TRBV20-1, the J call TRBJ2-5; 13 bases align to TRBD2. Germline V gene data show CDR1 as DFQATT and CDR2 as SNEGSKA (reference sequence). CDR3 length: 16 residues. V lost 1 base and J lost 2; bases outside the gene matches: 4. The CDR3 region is CSARGTSGRAQETQYF. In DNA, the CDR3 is TGCAGTGCTAGAGGAACTAGCGGGAGGGCTCAAGAGACCCAGTACTTC.

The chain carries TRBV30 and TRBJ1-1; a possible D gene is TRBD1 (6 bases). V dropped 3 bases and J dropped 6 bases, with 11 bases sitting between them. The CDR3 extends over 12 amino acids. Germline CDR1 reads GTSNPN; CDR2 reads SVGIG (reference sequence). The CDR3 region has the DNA TGTGCCTGGAGCGAGACAGGCCCTGAAGCTTTCTTT. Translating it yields CAWSETGPEAFF.

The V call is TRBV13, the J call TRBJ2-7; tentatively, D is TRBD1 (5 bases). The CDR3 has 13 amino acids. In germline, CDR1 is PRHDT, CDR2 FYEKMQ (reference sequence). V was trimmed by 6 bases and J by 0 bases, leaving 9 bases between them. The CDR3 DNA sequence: TGTGCCAGCAGGGAGACAGTCTCCTACGAGCAGTACTTC. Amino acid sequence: CASRETVSYEQYF. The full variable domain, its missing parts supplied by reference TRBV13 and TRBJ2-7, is AAGVIQSPRHLIKEKRETATLKCYPIPRHDTVYWYQQGPGQDPQFLISFYEKMQSDKGSIPDRFSAQQFSDYHSELNMSSLELGDSALYFCASRETVSYEQYFGPGTRLTVT.

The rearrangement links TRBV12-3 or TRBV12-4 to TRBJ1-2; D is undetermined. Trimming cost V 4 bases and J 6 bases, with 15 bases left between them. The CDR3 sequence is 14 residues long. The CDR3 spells CASSSDPRSDGYTF. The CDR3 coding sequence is TGTGCCAGCAGTTCCGATCCACGGTCGGATGGCTACACCTTC.

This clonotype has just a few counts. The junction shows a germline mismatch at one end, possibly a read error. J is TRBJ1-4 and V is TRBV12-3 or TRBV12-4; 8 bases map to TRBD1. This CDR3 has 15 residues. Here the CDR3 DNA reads TGTGCCACCAGTGGGGGTGGGACAGGTAATGAAAAACTGTTTTTT. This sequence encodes CATSGGGTGNEKLFF.

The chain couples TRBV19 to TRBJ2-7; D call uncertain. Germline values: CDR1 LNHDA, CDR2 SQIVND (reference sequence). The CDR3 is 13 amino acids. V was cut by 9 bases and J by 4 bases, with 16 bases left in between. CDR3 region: CARPSSYGYEQYF. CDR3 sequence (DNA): TGTGCCAGACCTTCATCCTACGGGTACGAGCAGTACTTC.

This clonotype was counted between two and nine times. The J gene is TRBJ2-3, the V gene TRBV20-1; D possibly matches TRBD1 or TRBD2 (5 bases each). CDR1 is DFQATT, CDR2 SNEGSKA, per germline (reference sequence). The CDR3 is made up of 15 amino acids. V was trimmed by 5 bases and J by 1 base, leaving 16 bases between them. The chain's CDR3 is CSAPARGSRTDTQYF. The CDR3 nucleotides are TGCAGTGCTCCCGCCCGGGGCTCCCGCACAGATACGCAGTATTTT.

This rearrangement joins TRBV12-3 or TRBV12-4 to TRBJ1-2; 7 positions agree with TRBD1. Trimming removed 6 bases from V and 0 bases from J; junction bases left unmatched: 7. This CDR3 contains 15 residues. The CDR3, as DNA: TGTGCCAGCAGGCCCGGGACAGCGGCTAACTATGGCTACACCTTC. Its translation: CASRPGTAANYGYTF.

CDR3 sequence reads: CASSSREATGELFF. The CDR3 bases are TGTGCCAGCAGCTCTCGGGAGGCCACCGGGGAGCTGTTTTTT. The genes are TRBV5-6 and TRBJ2-2, with 7 bases aligning to TRBD2. V was pared by 3 bases and J by 4 bases, with 3 bases of the junction left unmatched. From germline, CDR1 is SGHDT and CDR2 YYEEEE. The CDR3 spans 14 residues.

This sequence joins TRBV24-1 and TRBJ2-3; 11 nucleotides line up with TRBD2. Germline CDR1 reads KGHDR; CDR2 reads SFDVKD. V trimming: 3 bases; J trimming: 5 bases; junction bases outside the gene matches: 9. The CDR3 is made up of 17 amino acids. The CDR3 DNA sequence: TGTGCCACCAGTGATCCTACATCCGGACTAGCGGGAGATACGCAGTATTTT. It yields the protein CATSDPTSGLAGDTQYF.

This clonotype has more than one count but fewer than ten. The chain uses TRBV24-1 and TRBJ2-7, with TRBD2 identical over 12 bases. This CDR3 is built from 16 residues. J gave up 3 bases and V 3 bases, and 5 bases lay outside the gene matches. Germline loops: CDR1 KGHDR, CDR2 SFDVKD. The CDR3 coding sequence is TGTGCCACCAGTGATCCCGGACTAGCGGGAAACTACGAGCAGTACTTC. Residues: CATSDPGLAGNYEQYF.

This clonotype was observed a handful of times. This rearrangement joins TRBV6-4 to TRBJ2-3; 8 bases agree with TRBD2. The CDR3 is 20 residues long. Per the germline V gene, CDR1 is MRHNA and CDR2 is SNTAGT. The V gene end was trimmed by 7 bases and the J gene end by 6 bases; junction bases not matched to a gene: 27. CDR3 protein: CASTNPRIEGSGTPPDTQYF. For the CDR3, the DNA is TGTGCCAGCACCAACCCCCGTATCGAAGGTAGCGGGACGCCTCCGGATACGCAGTATTTT.